What follows describes a single TCR beta chain. Its specificity is not known. This sample was included in a study of CD8 T cells in ankylosing spondylitis. Study-level findings and limits: Characteristic, it appeared, of ankylosing spondylitis blood was a TCR beta motif of eight highly homologous variants.

TCR beta libraries were made by quantitative 5'-RACE with molecular barcodes. TCRdb re-analysed the 5' RACE reads in MiXCR, keeping a single row per CDR3 protein. Here the sample spans under 450,000 distinct CDR3 sequences, 17% being singletons. The CDR3 contains 18 residues. Trimming removed 0 bases from V and 4 bases from J; junction bases left unmatched: 11. Germline lookup yields CDR1 LGHNA and CDR2 YNFKEQ. V is TRBV4-2 and J is TRBJ1-4; 7 bases line up with TRBD1. The sequenced material came from blood, either unsorted or a sorted T cell fraction (not recorded which). The sequence came from a male donor with ankylosing spondylitis. CDR3 coding DNA: TGTGCCAGCAGCCAAGAAGGGGCGGAATCAGGGGGTAATGAAAAACTGTTTTTT. Protein sequence: CASSQEGAESGGNEKLFF.